Listed here are 22 T cell receptor beta chains from one sample, sequenced in a study of regulatory T cells in long-lasting Graves disease. Arm-PCR with iRepertoire HTBI primers amplified the CDR3 regions for these TCR beta libraries. TCRdb itself ran the multiplex PCR reads through MiXCR, one entry per CDR3 protein. The table lists about 290,000 distinct CDR3 sequences, 20% to 25% of them singletons. The time point is: persistent/refractory GD, antithyroid drugs over 5 years with positive TRAb. Scientists built the TCR library using RNA that was extracted from PBMCs. The sample here was peripheral blood mononuclear cells (PBMCs), taken when the disease was refractory, from a patient treated with antithyroid drugs. Receptors were obtained from a female donor with Graves disease.

In its sample, this clonotype was seen many times. The chain uses TRBV28 and TRBJ1-2; TRBD1 might be the D (6 bases). This CDR3 spans 15 amino acids. Between the trimmed V and J ends, which lost 5 bases and 2 bases, there was a span of 15 bases. The V gene's germline CDR1 is MDHEN and CDR2 SYDVKM. The CDR3 bases are TGTGCCAGCAGTCTGTCTCAGGGGCGGAACTATGGCTACACCTTC. This sequence encodes CASSLSQGRNYGYTF.

This chain joins TRBV7-2 and TRBJ2-3; 8 nucleotides align to TRBD2. Germline-derived CDR1 and CDR2 are SGHTA and FQGNSA. The CDR3 extends over 15 amino acids. With 3 bases clipped from V and 5 bases from J, the junction kept 7 bases outside the gene matches. CDR3 sequence reads: CASSLAGGGGDTQYF. The CDR3, as DNA: TGTGCCAGCAGCTTGGCGGGAGGAGGGGGAGATACGCAGTATTTT.

Ten or more counts support this clonotype. This chain connects TRBV30 to TRBJ2-7; 7 positions agree with TRBD1. Trimming at V came to 0 bases and at J to 2 bases, leaving 4 bases not matched to a gene. This CDR3 contains 14 residues. Germline CDR1 GTSNPN, CDR2 SVGIG (reference sequence). CDR3 protein: CAWSVQGSTYEQYF. The CDR3 DNA follows: TGTGCCTGGAGTGTACAGGGGTCGACCTACGAGCAGTACTTC.

This chain links TRBV19 with TRBJ2-7; D call uncertain. V lost 0 bases and J 0 bases, leaving 12 bases between the germline ends. The CDR3 runs to 16 residues. Germline V gene data show CDR1 as LNHDA and CDR2 as SQIVND (reference sequence). CDR3 nucleotide sequence: TGTGCCAGTAGTATAGATCTCGACCAGAGCTCCTACGAGCAGTACTTC. Amino acids: CASSIDLDQSSYEQYF.

This clonotype was counted ten times or more. The CDR3 coding sequence is TGTGCCAGCAGTGAAGCGCCTCAGAACACCGGGGAGCTGTTTTTT. Encoded protein: CASSEAPQNTGELFF. The chain has TRBV2 and TRBJ2-2; no reliable D call. The V and J ends lost 0 bases and 1 base respectively, with 6 bases between them. CDR1 SNHLY and CDR2 FYNNEI come from the germline V gene. The CDR3 runs to 15 residues.

Notes on this clonotype: This could be a read error, since a much larger clone is one nucleotide away. The chain recombines TRBV11-2 with TRBJ2-5; D is unclear. CDR1 is SGHAT, CDR2 FQNNGV, per germline. The CDR3 spans 16 residues. The CDR3 here is CASSFQDGLTQETRYF. The CDR3 region has the DNA TGTGCCAGCAGCTTTCAGGACGGATTAACTCAAGAGACCCGGTACTTC. Full variable domain (outside the CDR3, taken from reference TRBV11-2 and TRBJ2-5): EAGVAQSPRYKIIEKRQSVAFWCNPISGHATLYWYQQILGQGPKLLIQFQNNGVVDDSQLPKDRFSAERLKGVDSTLKIQPAKLEDSAVYLCASSFQDGLTQETRYFGPGTRLLVL.

As concerns this clonotype: Sequence at one end of the junction differs from germline and may be a read error. The V call is TRBV20-1, the J call TRBJ2-2, with 7 bases fitting TRBD2. The CDR3 length is 16 residues. Germline V lookup: CDR1 DFQATT, CDR2 SNEGSKA (reference sequence). Written as DNA, the CDR3 is TGCAGTGCTAGAGAGGGCGCGGGAGTTCATACCGGGGAGCTGTCTTTT. Amino acids: CSAREGAGVHTGELSF.

This clonotype was picked up a small number of times. The genes are TRBV7-9 and TRBJ2-7; D is unresolved. CDR3 length equals 12 residues. Germline V gene data show CDR1 as SEHNR and CDR2 as FQNEAQ (reference sequence). The ends were cut back, 1 base at V and 7 bases at J, with 8 bases in the middle. The chain's CDR3 is CASSLVSSEQYF. The CDR3 DNA is TGTGCCAGCAGCTTAGTAAGCTCGGAGCAGTACTTC.

This clonotype was detected a few times. The rearrangement uses TRBV20-1 and TRBJ2-2; 11 positions match TRBD2. CDR1 DFQATT and CDR2 SNEGSKA come from the germline V gene (reference sequence). The J segment lost 0 bases and the V segment lost 3 bases, leaving 6 bases of the junction unmatched. The CDR3 runs to 17 residues. This chain's CDR3 is CSASPGLAVSNTGELFF. The CDR3 DNA reads TGCAGTGCTAGCCCGGGACTAGCGGTCTCGAACACCGGGGAGCTGTTTTTT.

The V and J genes are TRBV7-2 and TRBJ2-7; D call uncertain. With 5 bases removed from V and 3 bases from J, the gap between germline ends came to 11 bases. Germline CDR1 is SGHTA and CDR2 is FQGNSA. This CDR3 region has 13 residues. CDR3 in amino acids: CASSGVHSYEQYF. Here the CDR3 DNA reads TGTGCCAGCAGCGGGGTTCATAGCTACGAGCAGTACTTC.

This clonotype showed up many times. The chain joins TRBV11-2 to TRBJ2-5; unclear D gene. The V gene's germline CDR1 is SGHAT and CDR2 FQNNGV. The CDR3 totals 15 residues. Between the trimmed V and J ends, which lost 4 bases and 5 bases, there was a span of 17 bases. The CDR3 is CASSSLDSFVETQYF. The CDR3 nucleotides are TGTGCCAGCAGCTCCCTTGACTCTTTTGTGGAGACCCAGTACTTC.

The chain combines TRBV9 with TRBJ1-2; TRBD1 is a possible D gene (6 bases). The CDR3 spans 15 residues. CDR1 is SGDLS, CDR2 YYNGEE, per germline. Trimming shortened V by 3 bases and J by 2 bases, and 14 bases separated the two germline ends. The CDR3 bases are TGTGCCAGCAGCGACAGCACAGGGTGGAACTATGGCTACACCTTC. As protein: CASSDSTGWNYGYTF. Filled out from reference TRBV9 and TRBJ1-2, the complete variable domain reads DSGVTQTPKHLITATGQRVTLRCSPRSGDLSVYWYQQSLDQGLQFLIQYYNGEERAKGNILERFSAQQFPDLHSELNLSSLELGDSALYFCASSDSTGWNYGYTFGSGTRLTVV.

This clonotype was found a few times. The J gene is TRBJ1-1, the V gene TRBV7-2; D gene unclear. V was clipped by 2 bases and J by 8 bases, with 9 bases between them. Germline V CDR1 and CDR2: SGHTA, FQGNSA. The CDR3 has 12 amino acids. The CDR3 loop is CASSLRFGEAFF. DNA for the CDR3: TGTGCCAGCAGCTTACGGTTCGGGGAAGCTTTCTTT.

This chain uses TRBV4-3 with TRBJ2-2; 10 bases map to TRBD1. Germline V CDR1 and CDR2: LGHNA, YSLEER. CDR3 length: 15 residues. Trimming took 3 bases from V and 8 from J; bases not matched to a gene: 6. The CDR3 region is CASSQETGGYGELFF. The CDR3 nucleotides read TGCGCCAGCAGCCAGGAGACAGGGGGCTATGGGGAGCTGTTTTTT.

This clonotype came up many times. The chain employs TRBV28 and TRBJ2-5, with 8 bases aligning to TRBD1. This CDR3 contains 14 residues. The ends lost 4 bases at V and 2 bases at J; junction bases unmatched: 3. Germline CDR1 reads MDHEN; CDR2 reads SYDVKM. The CDR3 loop is CASSSQGVQETQYF. The CDR3, as DNA: TGTGCCAGCAGTTCACAGGGGGTGCAAGAGACCCAGTACTTC.

This clonotype occurred once. The chain joins TRBV29-1 to TRBJ2-2, with 15 nucleotides matching TRBD2. This CDR3 is 15 amino acids long. J was trimmed by 7 bases and V by 6 bases; bases with no gene match: 6. CDR1 is SQVTM, CDR2 ANQGSEA, per germline. The chain's CDR3 is CSVGLAGGPGGELFF. The CDR3 DNA sequence: TGCAGCGTCGGACTAGCGGGAGGGCCCGGCGGGGAGCTGTTTTTT.

This chain uses TRBV18 with TRBJ2-1, with 9 nucleotides matching TRBD2. There are 14 residues in the CDR3. Trimming cost V 0 bases and J 8 bases; bases outside gene matches: 2. Germline V lookup: CDR1 KGHSH, CDR2 LQKENI. The CDR3 nucleotides read TGTGCCAGCTCACCACCTAGCGGGAGCGATGAGCAGTTCTTC. This gives the protein CASSPPSGSDEQFF.

In its sample, this clonotype was seen a few times. The chain employs TRBV7-9 and TRBJ1-2, with unresolved D. The germline gives CDR1 SEHNR, CDR2 FQNEAQ (reference sequence). The CDR3 contains 14 residues. V lost 4 bases to trimming and J lost 4 bases, with 13 bases between them. Written as DNA, the CDR3 is TGTGCCAGCAGCTCGCGGACGGCTAGCTATGGCTACACCTTC. Translation gives CASSSRTASYGYTF.

This clonotype appeared a few times. The rearrangement links TRBV19 to TRBJ2-2; either TRBD1 or TRBD2 may fit D (5 bases each). The CDR3 loop spans 15 amino acids. The germline V gene has CDR1 LNHDA and CDR2 SQIVND (reference sequence). Trimming removed 5 bases from V and 1 base from J, with 11 bases in between. This CDR3 reads CASSPGTENTGELFF. The CDR3 DNA reads as TGTGCCAGTAGTCCAGGGACCGAGAACACCGGGGAGCTGTTTTTT.

On this clonotype itself: Given a much more abundant clone one base away, this may be a read error. This sequence joins TRBV28 and TRBJ2-2; D is perhaps TRBD1 or TRBD2 (5 bases each). CDR3 length equals 14 residues. From germline, CDR1 is MDHEN and CDR2 SYDVKM. The CDR3 region has the DNA TGTGCCAGCATCAGGACACAAAACACCGGGGAGCTGCTTTTT. Translated: CASIRTQNTGELLF.

This clonotype has a count of ten or more. The chain joins TRBV10-3 to TRBJ1-2, with no clear D. Germline CDR1 reads ENHRY; CDR2 reads SYGVKD. The CDR3 sequence is 13 residues long. Trimming took 0 bases from V and 4 from J, leaving 6 bases between them. CDR3 region: CAISESKGYGYTF. The CDR3 DNA reads as TGTGCCATCAGTGAGTCAAAGGGCTATGGCTACACCTTC.

Note on this clonotype: A much bigger clone sits one base away, suggesting this may be a read error. The chain links TRBV9 to TRBJ2-5; 8 nucleotides match TRBD2. The CDR3 length is 14 residues. J lost 6 bases, V lost 6 bases, and 10 bases had no gene match. Germline-derived CDR1 and CDR2 are SGDLS and YYNGEE. CDR3: CASTGIAGPKTQYF. In nucleotides, the CDR3 is TGTGCCAGCACCGGGATAGCGGGACCAAAGACCCAGTACTTC.